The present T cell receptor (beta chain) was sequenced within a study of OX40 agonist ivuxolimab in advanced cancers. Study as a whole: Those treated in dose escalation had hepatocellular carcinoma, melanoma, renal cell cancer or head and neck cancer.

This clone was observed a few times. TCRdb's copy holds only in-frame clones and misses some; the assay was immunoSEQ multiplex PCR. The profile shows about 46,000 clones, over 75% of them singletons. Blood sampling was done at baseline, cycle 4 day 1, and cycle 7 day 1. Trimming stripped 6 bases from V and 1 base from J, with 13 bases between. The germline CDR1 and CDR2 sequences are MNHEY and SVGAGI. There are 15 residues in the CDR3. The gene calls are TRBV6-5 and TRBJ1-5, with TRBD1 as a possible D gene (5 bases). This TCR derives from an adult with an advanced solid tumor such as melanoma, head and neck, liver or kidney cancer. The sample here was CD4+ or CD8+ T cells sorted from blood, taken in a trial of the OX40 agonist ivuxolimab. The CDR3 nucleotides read TGTGCCAGCAGCCTCTTGGAGGGGAGCAATCAGCCCCAGCATTTT. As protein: CASSLLEGSNQPQHF.